This T cell receptor beta chain comes out of a study of T cells expressing NK-cell markers. Study-wide context: Repertoires of TCR beta were obtained from T cells sorted as CD3+CD56+NKG2C+, CD3+CD56+NKG2C- and CD3+CD56-NKG2C+. Of eight sequenced donors, seven were HCMV-seropositive and one HCMV-seronegative.

The CDR3 runs to 16 residues. TCRdb re-called the 5' RACE reads; one entry per CDR3 protein, DNA not given. Across about 370,000 distinct CDR3 sequences, the top ten clones capture roughly a tenth of the sample. The clonotype originates from a woman aged 45-59 years in good health. The V and J genes are TRBV12-3 or TRBV12-4 and TRBJ2-1; TCRdb picks TRBD2, but there is no DNA to check that call. Sequences were obtained from blood T cells: a sorted CD56 or NKG2C T cell subset, CD4+ or CD8+ T cells, or bulk PBMC T cells (not recorded which). CDR3 amino acids: CASSPPTRGPYNEQFF.